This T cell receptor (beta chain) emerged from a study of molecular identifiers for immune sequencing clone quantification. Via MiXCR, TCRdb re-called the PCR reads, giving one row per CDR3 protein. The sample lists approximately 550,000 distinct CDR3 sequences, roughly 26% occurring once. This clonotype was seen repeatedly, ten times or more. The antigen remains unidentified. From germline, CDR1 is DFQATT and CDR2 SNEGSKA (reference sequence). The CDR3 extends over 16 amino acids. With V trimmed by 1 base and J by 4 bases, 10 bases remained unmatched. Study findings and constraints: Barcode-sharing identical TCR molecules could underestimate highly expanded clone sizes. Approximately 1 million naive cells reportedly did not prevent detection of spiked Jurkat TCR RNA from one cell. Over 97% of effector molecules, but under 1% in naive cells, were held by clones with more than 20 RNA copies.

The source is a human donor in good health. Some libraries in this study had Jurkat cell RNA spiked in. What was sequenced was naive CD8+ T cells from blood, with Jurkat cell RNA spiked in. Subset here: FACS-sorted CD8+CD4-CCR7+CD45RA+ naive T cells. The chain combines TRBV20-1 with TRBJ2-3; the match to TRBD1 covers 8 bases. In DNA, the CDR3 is TGCAGTGCTAGAGTACCGGACAGGGTATGGGCAGATACGCAGTATTTT. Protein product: CSARVPDRVWADTQYF.